This TCR beta chain was captured by sequencing in a study of glioma-infiltrating T cells. Study outcomes and limitations: Tissue-blood divergence was below expectation in non-neoplastic patients, above in gliomas. Tissue and blood shared very few CDR3 sequences.

This clonotype was picked up many times. Antigen: not known. The V segment lost 0 bases and the J segment 5 bases; nucleotides outside the gene matches: 9. The CDR3 consists of 17 residues. CDR1 and CDR2 from the germline V gene are MNHEY and SVGEGT. The iRepertoire nested amplicon-rescue multiplex PCR amplified TCR alpha and beta CDR3s from RNA. Input was roughly 85-450 ng of tissue mRNA or PBMC total RNA. MiXCR was run by TCRdb on the multiplex PCR reads, yielding one entry per CDR3 protein. The top ten hold 20% of the sample, which has about 210,000 distinct CDR3 sequences, roughly 32% seen once. This TCR came from a human donor with low-grade glioma or glioblastoma, undergoing nonglioma brain surgery, or in good health (not recorded which). Sequences were obtained from glioma tissue, nonneoplastic brain tissue, or PBMCs (not recorded which). The rearrangement links TRBV6-2 or TRBV6-3 to TRBJ2-7; 11 bases are shared with TRBD2. The CDR3, as DNA: TGTGCCAGCAGTTACTCTAGCCCCACTAGCGGGAGCCACGAGCAGTACTTC. This encodes CASSYSSPTSGSHEQYF.